The present entry profiles one T cell receptor (beta chain) with its context. The study drew its donors from healthy HIV-negative adults without recent acute infections or vaccinations. The unsorted samples took approximately 98 million PBMCs to get genomic DNA. This CDR3 is 18 amino acids long. The germline V gene encodes CDR1 MNHEY and CDR2 SMNVEV (reference sequence). V was pared by 6 bases and J by 5 bases, with 12 bases of the junction left unmatched. Evenly divided among several immunoSEQ plates was the genomic DNA of each subset. Scientists sequenced DNA from unsorted PBMC on ten immunoSEQ deep assay plates. Some clones are missing from TCRdb's copy, which holds only in-frame ones; the method was immunoSEQ multiplex PCR. The sample includes about 600,000 clones, roughly four fifths seen only once; the top ten take 12%. This record comes from a study of shared clonotypes between healthy human individuals.

The sequence came from a woman in her forties in good health. Some clones in this sample may be carry-over from other donors' samples. The V call is TRBV27, the J call TRBJ2-1; 14 bases match TRBD2. The sample taken for sequencing was PBMCs. The CDR3 region is CASRRQGLAGVWNNEQFF. The CDR3 DNA reads as TGTGCCAGCAGACGCCAGGGACTAGCGGGAGTTTGGAACAATGAGCAGTTCTTC.